This TCR beta chain was identified in a study of blood T cells in healthy people across ages. There were at least 5 micrograms of total RNA extracted from every sample. Together with a sample-barcoded 5' primer, a J-beta primer mix was included in a second PCR lasting roughly 6 to 12 cycles. Each cDNA molecule was tagged by a template-switch adaptor with 12 random nucleotides. TCRdb used MiXCR to reprocess the 5' RACE reads, holding one entry per CDR3 protein. The sample lists 1.5 million or so distinct CDR3 sequences, less than 45% occurring once. Findings of the study overall: When set beside aged donors, long-lived donors presented more naive CD4+ cells and higher diversity.

This clonotype was counted between two and nine times. Its antigen is as yet unknown. This CDR3 is 13 amino acids long. The germline V gene has CDR1 MNHEY and CDR2 SMNVEV (reference sequence). V was pared by 2 bases and J by 11 bases, with 13 bases between. The TCR sequence derives from a woman aged 18-35 years in good health. The gene calls are TRBV27 and TRBJ2-1; D unclear. The sample taken for sequencing was blood. CDR3 sequence: CASSLTGHQKQFF. CDR3 nucleotides: TGTGCCAGCAGTTTAACTGGGCACCAGAAGCAGTTCTTC.